The 8 T cell receptor beta chains below were found in one sample sequenced in a study of cytomegalovirus exposure and HLA in healthy donors (dated by TCRdb to between 2016 and 2019). The protocol used for the library was the immunoSEQ multiplex PCR assay. The multiplex PCR relied on a mix of 60 forward primers for TCR Vbeta segments and 13 reverse primers for TCR Jbeta segments. This immuneACCESS table, as held by TCRdb, lists in-frame sequences with V and J called but not all clones. Of the missing ones, under half trace to an unresolved V gene in checked studies; the others have no known cause. Within this sample are about 170,000 clones, with around 82% of them counted one time only. The ten top clones hold roughly 13% of the sample. The source material was PBMCs. The receptors stem from a woman in her fifties or sixties in good health and CMV-seropositive.

V usage is TRBV7-9 and J usage is TRBJ2-2; TRBD1 matches at 9 bases. The J segment lost 5 bases and the V segment lost 4 bases, leaving 8 bases of the junction unmatched. CDR1 and CDR2 from the germline V gene are SEHNR and FQNEAQ (reference sequence). This CDR3 has 16 amino acids. CDR3 nucleotide sequence: TGTGCCAGCAGCTCAATCCCGGGACAGGGTACCGGGGAGCTGTTTTTT. This encodes CASSSIPGQGTGELFF.

This chain joins TRBV30 and TRBJ1-2; the D gene is possibly TRBD1 (5 bases). There are 17 residues in the CDR3. Germline CDR1 and CDR2: GTSNPN and SVGIG (reference sequence). The V end was cut by 0 bases, the J end by 1 base, with 18 bases between. The DNA for the CDR3 is TGTGCCTGGAGTGTTGCAGGGCTAACTTACAGTAACTATGGCTACACCTTC. Translating it yields CAWSVAGLTYSNYGYTF.

In its sample, this clone was seen once. CDR3 nucleotides: TGTGCCAGCAGCGCGGGGGGACAGGGTATCTACAATGAGCAGTTCTTC. It yields the protein CASSAGGQGIYNEQFF. The V and J genes are TRBV9 and TRBJ2-1; TRBD1 aligns across 9 bases. The V gene end was trimmed by 3 bases and the J gene end by 3 bases; junction bases not matched to a gene: 7. Germline CDR1 reads SGDLS; CDR2 reads YYNGEE. The CDR3 contains 16 residues.

The chain has TRBV6-5 and TRBJ1-3; possible D gene TRBD1, 6 bases. This CDR3 comprises 13 residues. Germline assignment: CDR1 MNHEY and CDR2 SVGAGI. V was trimmed by 4 bases and J by 2 bases, leaving 6 bases between them. In nucleotides, the CDR3 is TGTGCCAGCAGTTGGGACACTGGAAACACCATATATTTT. Translating it yields CASSWDTGNTIYF.

This chain joins TRBV5-1 and TRBJ2-3; the D is unclear. The V end lost 1 base, the J end lost 0 bases, and 3 bases lay between the germline ends. Germline V lookup: CDR1 SGHRS, CDR2 YFSETQ. This CDR3 contains 13 residues. CDR3 residues: CASSLTSTDTQYF. DNA of the CDR3: TGCGCCAGCAGCTTGACTAGCACAGATACGCAGTATTTT.

The CDR3 bases are TGTGCCAGCAGTTCCCGGGACAGGGCTTACAATGAGCAGTTCTTC. The encoded protein is CASSSRDRAYNEQFF. The rearrangement uses TRBV6-5 and TRBJ2-1; 9 nucleotides line up with TRBD1. V shed 4 bases, J shed 4 bases, and the junction held 5 bases outside the gene matches. The germline V gene encodes CDR1 MNHEY and CDR2 SVGAGI. CDR3 length equals 15 residues.

This chain joins TRBV28 and TRBJ2-5; possible D gene TRBD2, 6 bases. CDR1 and CDR2 from the germline V gene are MDHEN and SYDVKM. The ends were cut back, 6 bases at V and 4 bases at J, with 15 bases in the middle. The CDR3 extends over 14 amino acids. For the CDR3, the DNA is TGTGCCAGCAGCCCCCCGGGGGAGAGAGAGACCCAGTACTTC. Its protein is CASSPPGERETQYF.

The chain is built from TRBV6-5 and TRBJ2-6; D might be TRBD2 (5 bases). CDR1 and CDR2 from the germline V gene are MNHEY and SVGAGI. The V gene lost 6 bases and the J gene lost 4 bases, with 13 bases spanning the gap. CDR3 length: 15 residues. CDR3 protein: CASSRGSTGANVLTF. The CDR3 nucleotides read TGTGCCAGCAGCAGAGGGAGTACCGGGGCCAACGTCCTGACTTTC.